This TCR beta chain stems from a study of response to subunit inactivated influenza vaccine. Using its own MiXCR run on the RT-PCR reads, TCRdb lists one record per CDR3 protein. The table lists roughly 710,000 distinct CDR3 sequences, 12% to 15% of them singletons, with 7.5% to 8% in the top ten. The V gene lost 0 bases and the J gene lost 4 bases, with 13 bases spanning the gap. The germline V gene has CDR1 SGDLS and CDR2 YYNGEE. The length of the CDR3 is 15 residues. The source material was PBMCs from blood, sampled approximately 15 days before vaccination. This chain joins TRBV9 and TRBJ1-1, with D possibly TRBD1 on 6 matching bases. The TCR comes from a man in his fifties who received an inactivated influenza vaccine. DNA of the CDR3: TGTGCCAGCAGCGTAGCTAAGGGGGTGAGCACTGAAGCTTTCTTT. This codes for CASSVAKGVSTEAFF.